This T cell receptor beta chain was documented in a study of shared clonotypes between healthy human individuals. A few counts support this clone. Source study methods: ImmunoSEQ yielded junction-only sequences lacking quality scores, so filtering differed. Some clones are missing from TCRdb's copy, which holds only in-frame ones; the method was immunoSEQ multiplex PCR. The DNA gave D and trimming, while V, J and clone size come from that table. Found here are more than 1 million clones, approximately 80% of them singletons; the top ten hold roughly 0.56%. This clonotype originated in a man aged 18 to 30 in good health. Some clones in this sample may be carry-over from other donors' samples. The specimen was memory CD4+ T cells from PBMCs. The subset denotes: CD45RA-negative fraction.

The CDR3 DNA reads TGCGCCAGCAGCTTGACCCCTACGGCAGGTGGAGAAGAGACCCAGTACTTC. Translated, it gives CASSLTPTAGGEETQYF. This chain connects TRBV5-1 to TRBJ2-5, with D unresolved. Germline V gene sequence: CDR1 SGHRS, CDR2 YFSETQ. CDR3 length: 17 amino acids. V was cut by 1 base and J by 3 bases, with 19 bases left in between.